This T cell receptor (beta chain) was profiled in a study of T-cell reconstitution after alpha-beta-depleted transplantation in children. Regarding the study as a whole: Newly generated T cells supplied most T-cell counts and diversity one year post-transplant. Expanded graft clones numbering several hundred reportedly gave rise to alpha-beta T cells about two months after transplant.

This clonotype occurred a few times. Its specificity is unknown. Preparation of the TCRbeta library used unique molecular identifiers. In TCRdb, the PCR reads were re-called with MiXCR into one record per CDR3 protein. The profile covers a few hundred thousand distinct CDR3 sequences, with about a quarter appearing a single time and approximately 33% taken by the ten largest. The V and J ends lost 4 bases and 0 bases respectively, with 10 bases between them. The germline gives CDR1 MGHRA, CDR2 YSYEKL. This CDR3 spans 14 amino acids. The TCR was taken from a boy in the first two years of life with Wiskott-Aldrich syndrome, due to receive a stem cell transplant. The genes are TRBV4-1 and TRBJ2-7; the D is unclear. The sequencing used PBMCs, collected before TCRalphabeta/CD19-depleted stem cell transplant. The CDR3 protein is CASSLFGSSYEQYF. In nucleotides, the CDR3 is TGCGCCAGCAGCCTATTCGGTAGCTCCTACGAGCAGTACTTC.